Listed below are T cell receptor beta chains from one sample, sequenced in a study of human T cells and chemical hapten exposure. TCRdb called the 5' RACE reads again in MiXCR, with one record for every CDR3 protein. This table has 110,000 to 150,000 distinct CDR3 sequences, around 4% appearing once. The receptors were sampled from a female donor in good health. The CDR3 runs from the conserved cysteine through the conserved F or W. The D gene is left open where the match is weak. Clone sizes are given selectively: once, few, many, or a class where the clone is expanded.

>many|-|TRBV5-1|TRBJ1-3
CASSLVPAGSGNTIYF
TGCGCCAGCAGCTTGGTTCCTGCTGGGTCAGGAAACACCATATATTTT
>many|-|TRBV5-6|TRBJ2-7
CASSWGSEYEQYF
TGTGCCAGCAGCTGGGGGTCTGAATACGAGCAGTACTTC
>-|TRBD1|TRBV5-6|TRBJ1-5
CASSWGTGLQPQHF
TGTGCCAGCAGCTGGGGGACAGGGTTACAGCCCCAGCATTTT
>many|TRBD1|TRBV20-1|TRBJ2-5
CSAQGQAPQETQYF
TGCAGTGCTCAGGGACAGGCGCCCCAAGAGACCCAGTACTTC
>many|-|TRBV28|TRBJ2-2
CASSFTPSDSFNTGELFF
TGTGCCAGCAGTTTCACCCCCTCGGACAGCTTTAACACCGGGGAGCTGTTTTTT
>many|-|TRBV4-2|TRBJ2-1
CASSQDLLRFYNEQFF
TGTGCCAGCAGCCAAGATCTACTCCGGTTTTACAATGAGCAGTTCTTC
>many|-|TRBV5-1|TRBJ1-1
CASSFGRTEAFF
TGCGCCAGCAGCTTCGGGAGAACTGAAGCTTTCTTT
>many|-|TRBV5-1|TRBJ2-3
CASSSGVRRGRADTQYF
TGCGCCAGCAGCTCAGGAGTGCGGAGGGGCCGGGCAGATACGCAGTATTTT
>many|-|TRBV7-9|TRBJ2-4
CASSLSLFRSDIAKNIQYF
TGTGCCAGCAGCTTAAGTCTGTTTAGGTCAGATATAGCCAAAAACATTCAGTACTTC
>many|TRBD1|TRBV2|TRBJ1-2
CASRTGTGFFLGYTF
TGTGCCAGCAGGACCGGGACAGGGTTTTTCCTTGGCTACACCTTC
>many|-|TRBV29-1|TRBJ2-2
CSAEQGAGELFF
TGCAGCGCCGAACAGGGAGCCGGGGAGCTGTTTTTT
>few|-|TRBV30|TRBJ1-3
CAWSRGSTGNTIYF
TGTGCCTGGAGTAGAGGTAGTACTGGAAACACCATATATTTT
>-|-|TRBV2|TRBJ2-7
CASSDYSSYEQYF
TGTGCCAGCAGTGACTACAGCTCCTACGAGCAGTACTTC
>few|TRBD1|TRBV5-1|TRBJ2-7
CASSSDRGAYEQYF
TGCGCCAGCAGCTCCGACAGGGGGGCCTACGAGCAGTACTTC
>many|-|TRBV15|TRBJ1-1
CATSREWQGLEAFF
TGTGCCACCAGCAGAGAATGGCAGGGGCTTGAAGCTTTCTTT
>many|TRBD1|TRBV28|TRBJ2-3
CASARQGEIDTQYF
TGTGCCAGTGCCAGACAGGGGGAAATTGATACGCAGTATTTT
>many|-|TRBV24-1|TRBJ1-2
CATSDVTRRDGYTF
TGTGCCACCAGTGATGTGACGAGAAGAGATGGCTACACCTTC